The 11 T cell receptor beta chains given below trace back to one sample, sequenced in a study of shared clonotypes between healthy human individuals (dated by TCRdb to 2018 to 2020). Receptor libraries were prepared by the immunoSEQ multiplex PCR assay. Imported from immuneACCESS, the table was reduced by TCRdb to in-frame sequences with V and J called. These copies leave out some clones; in studies compared against another copy, an unresolved V gene accounts for under half, and the cause of the remainder is not known. For this sample there are roughly 640,000 clones; over 65% appear just once. The leading ten clones occupy 1.5% to 2% of the sample. Sample: memory CD4+ T cells sorted from blood. The cell subset or site tag for this specimen amounts to: CD45RA-negative fraction. The receptor set was obtained from a young woman in good health.

This clone was recorded only once. This chain joins TRBV5-1 and TRBJ2-7; D possibly corresponds to TRBD2 (5 bases). CDR1 and CDR2 (germline): SGHRS, YFSETQ. With 5 bases removed from V and 1 base from J, the gap between germline ends came to 13 bases. The CDR3 is made up of 14 amino acids. CDR3 residues: CASRGPRGSYEQYF. The CDR3, as DNA: TGCGCCAGCAGGGGTCCCCGGGGTTCCTACGAGCAGTACTTC.

The chain joins TRBV6-5 to TRBJ2-1; 7 positions match TRBD2. Germline V lookup: CDR1 MNHEY, CDR2 SVGAGI. V shed 2 bases and J 2 bases; nucleotides not matched to a gene: 0. The CDR3 spans 14 residues. CDR3 protein: CASSYRGAYNEQFF. The CDR3 bases are TGTGCCAGCAGTTACCGGGGGGCCTACAATGAGCAGTTCTTC.

The chain has TRBV5-1 and TRBJ1-2; D ambiguous. This CDR3 is built from 15 residues. Germline V lookup: CDR1 SGHRS, CDR2 YFSETQ. V lost 0 bases and J 8 bases, leaving 17 bases between the germline ends. CDR3 region: CASSLDSATLGGYTF. CDR3 nucleotides: TGCGCCAGCAGCTTGGACTCGGCGACCCTTGGGGGCTACACCTTC.

This clone appeared a single time. The chain links TRBV7-8 to TRBJ2-1, with 7 bases fitting TRBD1. This CDR3 spans 14 amino acids. V was pared by 7 bases and J by 3 bases, with 6 bases of the junction left unmatched. The germline V gene has CDR1 SGHVS and CDR2 FQNEAQ. As DNA, the CDR3 is TGTGCCAGCACCCCGGGACAGTTCTACAATGAGCAGTTCTTC. Its translation: CASTPGQFYNEQFF.

The rearrangement links TRBV5-4 to TRBJ2-4, with 8 bases identical to TRBD1. Per germline, CDR1 SGHNT and CDR2 YYREEE (reference sequence). The junction had 9 bases not matched to a gene; V was cut back by 0 bases and J by 1 base. The CDR3 length is 18 residues. Here the CDR3 reads CASSLGGQGALAKNIQYF. DNA for the CDR3: TGTGCCAGCAGCTTGGGCGGCCAGGGGGCTCTCGCCAAAAACATTCAGTACTTC.

CDR3 sequence (DNA): TGTGCCAGCTCACCAGGGGACAGAACCTATGGCTACACCTTC. This encodes CASSPGDRTYGYTF. The rearrangement joins TRBV18 to TRBJ1-2; 7 bases map to TRBD1. J lost 4 bases, V lost 2 bases, and 4 bases had no gene match. Germline lookup yields CDR1 KGHSH and CDR2 LQKENI. CDR3 size: 14 residues.

The chain recombines TRBV2 with TRBJ2-1; D tentatively fits TRBD1 or TRBD2 (6 bases each). Per the germline V gene, CDR1 is SNHLY and CDR2 is FYNNEI. The V and J ends lost 7 bases and 10 bases respectively, with 14 bases between them. This CDR3 has 12 amino acids. The CDR3 reads CASTAGAGEQFF. The CDR3 DNA sequence: TGTGCCAGCACCGCAGGGGCGGGGGAGCAGTTCTTC.

The V call is TRBV4-1, the J call TRBJ1-2; D is ambiguous. Germline CDR1 and CDR2: MGHRA and YSYEKL. V was cut by 0 bases and J by 4 bases, with 6 bases left in between. The CDR3 is 13 amino acids. CDR3 bases: TGCGCCAGCAGCCAAGAGGGAATCTATGGCTACACCTTC. Its translation is CASSQEGIYGYTF.

The chain carries TRBV28 and TRBJ2-3; D is possibly TRBD1 or TRBD2 (6 bases each). CDR1 is MDHEN, CDR2 SYDVKM, per germline. With 4 bases removed from V and 2 bases from J, the gap between germline ends came to 10 bases. This CDR3 comprises 14 residues. This CDR3 reads CASSSGDITDTQYF. The DNA of the CDR3 is TGTGCCAGCAGTTCGGGGGACATCACAGATACGCAGTATTTT.

There are a few counts of this clone. The chain combines TRBV7-3 with TRBJ2-1, with a tentative D call TRBD2 (5 bases). The CDR3 extends over 15 amino acids. Germline CDR1 is SGHTA and CDR2 is FQGTGA. V dropped 4 bases and J dropped 0 bases, with 10 bases sitting between them. This CDR3 reads CASSSGGGSYNEQFF. CDR3 in DNA: TGTGCCAGCAGCTCGGGCGGAGGCTCCTACAATGAGCAGTTCTTC.

The chain combines TRBV5-1 with TRBJ2-5; tentatively, D is TRBD2 (6 bases). This CDR3 is 13 amino acids long. Germline CDR1 is SGHRS and CDR2 is YFSETQ. Trimming pared 4 bases from V and 7 bases from J, leaving 14 bases between. CDR3 protein: CASSDGSVGTQYF. The CDR3 DNA sequence: TGCGCCAGCAGCGACGGGAGCGTGGGGACCCAGTACTTC.